This TCR beta chain was sequenced in a study of response to subunit inactivated influenza vaccine. Study outcomes and limitations: After each seasonal influenza vaccination, few new T cells are recruited, the authors suggested.

TCRdb reanalysed the RT-PCR reads using MiXCR and keeps one entry per CDR3 protein. The sample shows approximately 700,000 distinct CDR3 sequences, roughly 14% of them seen only once. The CDR3 extends over 11 amino acids. The V gene lost 0 bases and the J gene lost 13 bases, with 9 bases spanning the gap. In germline, CDR1 is DFQATT, CDR2 SNEGSKA (reference sequence). This clonotype was seen more than once but under ten times. Its antigen remains unknown. The chain combines TRBV20-1 with TRBJ1-4, with a possible D match to TRBD1 (6 bases). This material consisted of PBMCs from blood, taken 14 to 15 days before vaccination. The source of this sequence is a man in his fifties who received an inactivated influenza vaccine. The CDR3 sequence is CSAREDRLLFF. CDR3 nucleotide sequence: TGCAGTGCTAGAGAAGACAGGTTACTGTTTTTT.